This T cell receptor (beta chain) is drawn from a study of blood T cell repertoires in COVID-19. Overall study context: Donors in the United States, Italy and Spain gave samples during acute or convalescent COVID-19.

TCRdb keeps only in-frame clones here, not all; method: immunoSEQ multiplex PCR. The sample has just over 65,000 clones; about nine tenths are singletons. The sequencing input was peripheral blood. The sequence was obtained from a man aged 30 to 39 with acute or convalescent COVID-19.

CDR3 sequence (DNA): TGTGCCAGCAGTTTGTCAACAGGGGGCGCGCGGGATACGCAGTATTTT. Translating gives CASSLSTGGARDTQYF. The V and J genes are TRBV28 and TRBJ2-3; 9 bases are shared with TRBD1. The CDR3 loop spans 16 amino acids. V gave up 3 bases and J gave up 6 bases; unmatched junction bases: 10. From germline, CDR1 is MDHEN and CDR2 SYDVKM.